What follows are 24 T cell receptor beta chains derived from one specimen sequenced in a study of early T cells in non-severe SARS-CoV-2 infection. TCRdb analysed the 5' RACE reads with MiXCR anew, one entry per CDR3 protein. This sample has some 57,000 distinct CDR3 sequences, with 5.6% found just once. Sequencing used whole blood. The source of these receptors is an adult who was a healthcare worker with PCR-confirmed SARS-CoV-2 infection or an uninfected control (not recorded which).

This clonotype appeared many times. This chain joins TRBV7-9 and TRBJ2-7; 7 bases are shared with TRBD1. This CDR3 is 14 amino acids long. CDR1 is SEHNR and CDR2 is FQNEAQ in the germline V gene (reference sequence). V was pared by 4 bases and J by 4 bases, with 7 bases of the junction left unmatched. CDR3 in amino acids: CASSSPGGQYEQYF. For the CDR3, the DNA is TGTGCCAGCAGCTCCCCAGGGGGACAATACGAGCAGTACTTC.

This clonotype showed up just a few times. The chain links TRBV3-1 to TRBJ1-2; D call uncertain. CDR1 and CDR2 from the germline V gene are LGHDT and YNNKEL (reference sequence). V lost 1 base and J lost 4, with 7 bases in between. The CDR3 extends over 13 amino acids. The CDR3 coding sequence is TGTGCCAGCAGCCAAGGAACCCCCTATGGCTACACCTTC. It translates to CASSQGTPYGYTF.

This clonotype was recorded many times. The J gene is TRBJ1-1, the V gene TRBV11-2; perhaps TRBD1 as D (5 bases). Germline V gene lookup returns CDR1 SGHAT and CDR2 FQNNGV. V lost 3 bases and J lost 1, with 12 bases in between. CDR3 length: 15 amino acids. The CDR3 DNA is TGTGCCAGCAGCTTGGTGGGACTCTCGAACACTGAAGCTTTCTTT. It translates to CASSLVGLSNTEAFF.

In DNA form, the CDR3 reads TGCGCCAGCAGCCAGTATGAGACCCAGTACTTC. This codes for CASSQYETQYF. V is TRBV10-2 and J is TRBJ2-5, with D unresolved. The germline V gene encodes CDR1 WSHSY and CDR2 SAAADI. V lost 6 bases to trimming and J lost 5 bases, with 7 bases between them. The CDR3 has 11 amino acids.

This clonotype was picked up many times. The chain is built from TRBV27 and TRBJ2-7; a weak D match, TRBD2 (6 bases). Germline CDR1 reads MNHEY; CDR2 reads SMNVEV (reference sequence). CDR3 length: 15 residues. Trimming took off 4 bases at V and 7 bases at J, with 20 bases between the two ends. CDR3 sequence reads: CASSSPGLGLGEQYF. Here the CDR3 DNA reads TGTGCCAGCAGTTCGCCGGGACTCGGCCTCGGGGAGCAGTACTTC.

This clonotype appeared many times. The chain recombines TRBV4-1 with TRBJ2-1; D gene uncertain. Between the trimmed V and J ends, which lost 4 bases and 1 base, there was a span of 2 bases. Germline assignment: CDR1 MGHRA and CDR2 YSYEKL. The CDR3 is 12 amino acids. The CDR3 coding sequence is TGCGCCAGCAGCCGGTCCTACAATGAGCAGTTCTTC. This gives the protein CASSRSYNEQFF.

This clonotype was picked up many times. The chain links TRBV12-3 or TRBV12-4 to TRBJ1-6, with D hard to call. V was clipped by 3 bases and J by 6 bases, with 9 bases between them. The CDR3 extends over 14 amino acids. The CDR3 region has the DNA TGTGCCAGCAGTTTGTGGGGAGGTAATTCACCCCTCCACTTT. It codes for CASSLWGGNSPLHF.

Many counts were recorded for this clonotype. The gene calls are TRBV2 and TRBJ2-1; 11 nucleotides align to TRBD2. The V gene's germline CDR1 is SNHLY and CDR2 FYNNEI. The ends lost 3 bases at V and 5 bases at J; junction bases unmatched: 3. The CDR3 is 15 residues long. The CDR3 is CASSEASGRNNEQFF. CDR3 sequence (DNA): TGTGCCAGCAGTGAGGCTAGCGGGAGGAACAATGAGCAGTTCTTC. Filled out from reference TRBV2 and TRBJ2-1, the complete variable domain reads EPEVTQTPSHQVTQMGQEVILRCVPISNHLYFYWYRQILGQKVEFLVSFYNNEISEKSEIFDDQFSVERPDGSNFTLKIRSTKLEDSAMYFCASSEASGRNNEQFFGPGTRLTVL.

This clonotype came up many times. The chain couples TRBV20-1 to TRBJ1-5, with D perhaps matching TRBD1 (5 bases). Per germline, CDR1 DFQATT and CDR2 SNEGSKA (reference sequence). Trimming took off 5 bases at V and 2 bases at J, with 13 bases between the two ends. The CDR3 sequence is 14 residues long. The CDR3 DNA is TGCAGTGCTCGCCCCCGGGGGGGCAATCAGCCCCAGCATTTT. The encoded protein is CSARPRGGNQPQHF.

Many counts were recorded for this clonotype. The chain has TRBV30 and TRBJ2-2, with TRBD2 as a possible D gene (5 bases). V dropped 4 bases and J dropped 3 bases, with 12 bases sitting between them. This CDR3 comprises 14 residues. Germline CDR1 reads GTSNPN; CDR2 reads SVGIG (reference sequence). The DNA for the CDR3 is TGTGCCTGGAAGGACTCAAGGCACACCGGGGAGCTGTTTTTT. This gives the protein CAWKDSRHTGELFF.

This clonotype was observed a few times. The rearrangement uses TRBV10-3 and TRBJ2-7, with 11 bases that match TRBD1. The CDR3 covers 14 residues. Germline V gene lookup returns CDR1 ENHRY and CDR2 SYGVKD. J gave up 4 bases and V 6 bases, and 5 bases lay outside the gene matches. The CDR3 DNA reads TGTGCCATCAGCCGGGACAGGGGGACGTACGAGCAGTACTTC. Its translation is CAISRDRGTYEQYF.

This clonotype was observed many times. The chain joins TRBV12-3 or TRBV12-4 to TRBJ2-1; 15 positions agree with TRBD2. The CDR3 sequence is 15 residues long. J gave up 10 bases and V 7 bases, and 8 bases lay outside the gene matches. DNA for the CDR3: TGTGCCAGCACCGGACTAGCGGGAGGGCCGGGGGAGCAGTTCTTC. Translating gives CASTGLAGGPGEQFF.

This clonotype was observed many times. CDR3 region: CASSLAGVSYEQYF. CDR3 coding DNA: TGTGCCAGCAGTTTGGCGGGAGTGTCCTACGAGCAGTACTTC. The chain couples TRBV12-3 or TRBV12-4 to TRBJ2-7; 7 nucleotides align to TRBD2. This CDR3 is 14 amino acids long. After removal of 3 bases from V and 1 base from J, the junction contained 3 bases not matched to a gene.

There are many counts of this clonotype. CDR3 loop: CSVERTGTGNTIYF. CDR3 nucleotide sequence: TGCAGCGTTGAACGGACAGGGACTGGAAACACCATATATTTT. The chain is built from TRBV29-1 and TRBJ1-3; 8 bases match TRBD1. CDR3 size: 14 residues. CDR1 and CDR2 (germline): SQVTM, ANQGSEA. V dropped 2 bases and J dropped 2; count of bases not matched to a gene: 2.

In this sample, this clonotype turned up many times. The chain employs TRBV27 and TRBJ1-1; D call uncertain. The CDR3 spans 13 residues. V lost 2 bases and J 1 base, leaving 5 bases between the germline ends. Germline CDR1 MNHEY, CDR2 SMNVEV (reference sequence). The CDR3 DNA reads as TGTGCCAGCAGTTTAGTTTCGAACACTGAAGCTTTCTTT. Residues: CASSLVSNTEAFF.

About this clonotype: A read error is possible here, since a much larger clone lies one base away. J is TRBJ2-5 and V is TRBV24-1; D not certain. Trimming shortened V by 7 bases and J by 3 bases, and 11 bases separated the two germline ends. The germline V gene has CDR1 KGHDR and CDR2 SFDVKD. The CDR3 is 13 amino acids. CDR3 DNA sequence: TGTGCCACCAGCCTATCGGGCGAAGAGACCCAGTACTTC. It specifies CATSLSGEETQYF.

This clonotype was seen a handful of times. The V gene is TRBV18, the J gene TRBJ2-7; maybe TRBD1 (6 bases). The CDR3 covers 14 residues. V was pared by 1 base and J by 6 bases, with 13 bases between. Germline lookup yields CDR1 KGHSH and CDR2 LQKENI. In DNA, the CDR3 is TGTGCCAGCTCACCACAGGGGGACCTCGGCGAGCAGTACTTC. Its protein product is CASSPQGDLGEQYF.

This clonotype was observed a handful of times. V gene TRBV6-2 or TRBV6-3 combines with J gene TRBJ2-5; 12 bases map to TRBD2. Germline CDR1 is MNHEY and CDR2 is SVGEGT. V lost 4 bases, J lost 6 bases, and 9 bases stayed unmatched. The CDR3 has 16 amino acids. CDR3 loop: CASSLTSGGPGKTQYF. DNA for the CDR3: TGTGCCAGCAGTTTGACTAGCGGGGGCCCAGGGAAGACCCAGTACTTC.

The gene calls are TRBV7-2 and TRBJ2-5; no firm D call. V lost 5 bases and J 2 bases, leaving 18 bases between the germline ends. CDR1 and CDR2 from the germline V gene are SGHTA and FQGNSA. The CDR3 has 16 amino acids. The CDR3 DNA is TGTGCCAGCAGCACCGGACGGTGGGCAGCTCAAGAGACCCAGTACTTC. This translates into CASSTGRWAAQETQYF. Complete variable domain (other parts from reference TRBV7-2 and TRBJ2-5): GAGVSQSPSNKVTEKGKDVELRCDPISGHTALYWYRQSLGQGLEFLIYFQGNSAPDKSGLPSDRFSAERTGGSVSTLTIQRTQQEDSAVYLCASSTGRWAAQETQYFGPGTRLLVL.

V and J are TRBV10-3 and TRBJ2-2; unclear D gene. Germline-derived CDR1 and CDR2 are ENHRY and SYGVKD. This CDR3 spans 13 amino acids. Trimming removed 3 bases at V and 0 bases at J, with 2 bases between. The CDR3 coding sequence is TGTGCCATCAGTGATCCGAACACCGGGGAGCTGTTTTTT. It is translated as CAISDPNTGELFF.

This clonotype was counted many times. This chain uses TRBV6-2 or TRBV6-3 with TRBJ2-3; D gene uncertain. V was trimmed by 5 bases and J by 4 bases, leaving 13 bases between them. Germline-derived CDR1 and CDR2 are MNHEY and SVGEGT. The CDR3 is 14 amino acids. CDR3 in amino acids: CASSARPYADTQYF. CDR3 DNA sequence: TGTGCCAGCAGTGCTCGGCCTTATGCAGATACGCAGTATTTT.

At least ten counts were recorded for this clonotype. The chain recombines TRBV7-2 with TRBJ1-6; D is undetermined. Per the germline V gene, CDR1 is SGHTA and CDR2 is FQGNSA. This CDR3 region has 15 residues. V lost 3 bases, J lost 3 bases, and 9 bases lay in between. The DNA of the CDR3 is TGTGCCAGCAGCTTCCGACACAGCTATAATTCACCCCTCCACTTT. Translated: CASSFRHSYNSPLHF.

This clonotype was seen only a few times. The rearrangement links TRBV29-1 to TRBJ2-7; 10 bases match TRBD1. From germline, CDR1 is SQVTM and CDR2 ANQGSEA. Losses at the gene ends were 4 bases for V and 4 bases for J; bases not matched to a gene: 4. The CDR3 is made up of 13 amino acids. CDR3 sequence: CSVAKGQGYEQYF. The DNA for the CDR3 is TGCAGCGTTGCGAAGGGACAGGGGTACGAGCAGTACTTC.

CDR3 DNA: TGTGCCAGCAGCCAAGCTGGGTCTGGGCAGTTCTTC. It encodes CASSQAGSGQFF. The V gene is TRBV3-1, the J gene TRBJ2-1; the D is unclear. Deletions cut 1 base from V and 12 bases from J, with 10 bases between. CDR3 length: 12 amino acids. Germline-derived CDR1 and CDR2 are LGHDT and YNNKEL (reference sequence).